This TCR beta chain was captured in a study of radiotherapy plus CTLA-4 blockade in lung cancer. This clone was seen a handful of times. The repertoire was sequenced with immunoSEQ multiplex PCR; TCRdb's copy has only in-frame clones and lacks some. The data hold tens of thousands of clones, with 84% observed a single time. V dropped 4 bases and J dropped 7; count of bases not matched to a gene: 7. Germline V lookup: CDR1 LGHNA, CDR2 YSLEER. The CDR3 has 14 residues. This sequence was found in a human donor with non-small cell lung cancer whose response to radiotherapy plus ipilimumab could not be evaluated. The genes are TRBV4-3 and TRBJ1-2; TRBD1 matches 9 bases. The sequences come from peripheral blood, collected from a patient treated with radiotherapy plus ipilimumab. CDR3 sequence reads: CASSPRDREGGYTF. CDR3 DNA: TGCGCCAGCAGCCCCCGGGACAGGGAAGGTGGCTACACCTTC.